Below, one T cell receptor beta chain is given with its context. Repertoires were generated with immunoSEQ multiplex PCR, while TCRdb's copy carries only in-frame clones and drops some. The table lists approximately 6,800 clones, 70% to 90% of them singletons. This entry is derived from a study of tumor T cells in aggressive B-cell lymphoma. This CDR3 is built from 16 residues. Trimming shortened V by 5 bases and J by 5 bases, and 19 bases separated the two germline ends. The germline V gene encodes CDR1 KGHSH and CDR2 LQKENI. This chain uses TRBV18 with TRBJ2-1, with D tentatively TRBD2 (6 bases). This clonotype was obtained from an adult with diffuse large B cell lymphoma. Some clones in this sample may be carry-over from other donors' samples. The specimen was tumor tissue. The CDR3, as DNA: TGTGCCAGCTCAGTACTAGCTCCTAACAACCACAATGAGCAGTTCTTC. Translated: CASSVLAPNNHNEQFF.